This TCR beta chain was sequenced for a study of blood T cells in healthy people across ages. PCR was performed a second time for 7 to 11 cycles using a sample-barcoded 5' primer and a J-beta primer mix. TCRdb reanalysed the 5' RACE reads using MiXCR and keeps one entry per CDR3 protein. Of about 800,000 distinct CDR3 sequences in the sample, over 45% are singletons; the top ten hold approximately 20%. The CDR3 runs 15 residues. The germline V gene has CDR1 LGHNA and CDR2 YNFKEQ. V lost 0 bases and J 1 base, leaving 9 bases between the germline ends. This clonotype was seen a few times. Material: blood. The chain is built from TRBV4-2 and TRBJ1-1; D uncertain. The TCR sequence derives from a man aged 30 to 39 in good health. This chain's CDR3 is CASSQDYSRNTEAFF. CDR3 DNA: TGTGCCAGCAGCCAAGATTACAGCCGGAACACTGAAGCTTTCTTT.